This T cell receptor (beta chain) stems from a study of T cell changes during pregnancy in multiple sclerosis. TCRdb's table, derived via immunoSEQ multiplex PCR, lists solely in-frame clones and lacks some. The sample carries about 40,000 clones, roughly nine tenths recorded once. The V gene's germline CDR1 is SGDLS and CDR2 YYNGEE. CDR3 length: 16 amino acids. V lost 6 bases and J lost 6, with 21 bases in between. The rearrangement links TRBV9 to TRBJ2-2; a weak D match, TRBD2 (5 bases). The receptor comes from a female donor with multiple sclerosis, enrolled in a pregnancy study. Source: CD4+ T cells from peripheral blood mononuclear cells, taken before pregnancy. CDR3 loop: CASTQSGINVAGELFF. CDR3 DNA sequence: TGTGCCAGCACCCAATCGGGGATTAATGTGGCCGGGGAGCTGTTTTTT.